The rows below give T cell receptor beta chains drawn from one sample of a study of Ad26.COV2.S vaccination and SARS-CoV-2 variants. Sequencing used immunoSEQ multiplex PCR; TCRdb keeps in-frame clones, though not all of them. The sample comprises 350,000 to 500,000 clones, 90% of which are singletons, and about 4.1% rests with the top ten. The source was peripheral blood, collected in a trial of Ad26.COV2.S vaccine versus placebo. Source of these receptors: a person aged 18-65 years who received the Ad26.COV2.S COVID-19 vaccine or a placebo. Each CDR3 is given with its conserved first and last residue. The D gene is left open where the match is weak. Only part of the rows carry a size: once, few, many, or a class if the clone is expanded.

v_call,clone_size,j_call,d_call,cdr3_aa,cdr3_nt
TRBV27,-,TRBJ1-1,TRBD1,CASPILTKTGEGSTEAFF,TGTGCCAGCCCTATTCTAACCAAGACAGGGGAGGGGAGCACTGAAGCTTTCTTT
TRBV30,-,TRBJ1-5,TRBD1,CAWSVEGAQPQHF,TGTGCCTGGAGTGTAGAGGGGGCTCAGCCCCAGCATTTT
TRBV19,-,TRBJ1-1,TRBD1,CASSIGGTVGNTEAFF,TGTGCCAGTAGTATAGGAGGGACAGTCGGGAACACTGAAGCTTTCTTT
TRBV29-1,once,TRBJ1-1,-,CSGTQVLGTEAFF,TGCAGCGGAACCCAGGTCTTAGGCACTGAAGCTTTCTTT
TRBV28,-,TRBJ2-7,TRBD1,CASSLQGTPYEQYF,TGTGCCAGCAGTCTACAGGGGACCCCCTACGAGCAGTACTTC
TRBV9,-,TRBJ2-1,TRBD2,CASSVVASGLQYNEQFF,TGTGCCAGCAGCGTAGTTGCTAGCGGGTTGCAATACAATGAGCAGTTCTTC
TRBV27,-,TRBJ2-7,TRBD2,CASSLAGVGEQYF,TGTGCCAGCAGTCTAGCGGGAGTTGGGGAGCAGTACTTC
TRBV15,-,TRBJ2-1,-,CATSRGSFVAYNEQFF,TGTGCCACCAGCAGAGGGTCCTTTGTGGCCTACAATGAGCAGTTCTTC
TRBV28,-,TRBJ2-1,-,CASSLTGPEEQFF,TGTGCCAGCAGTTTAACGGGGCCGGAAGAGCAGTTCTTC
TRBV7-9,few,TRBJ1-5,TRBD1,CASSLVGTGNQPQHF,TGTGCCAGCAGCTTAGTTGGGACAGGCAATCAGCCCCAGCATTTT
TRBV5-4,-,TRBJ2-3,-,CASSSSTDTQYF,TGTGCCAGCAGCTCTAGCACAGATACGCAGTATTTT
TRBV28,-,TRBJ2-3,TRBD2,CASSSHPGREGTDTQYF,TGTGCCAGCAGTTCCCACCCGGGGAGGGAAGGCACAGATACGCAGTATTTT
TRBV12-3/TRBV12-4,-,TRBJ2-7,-,CASSLLRVDEQYF,TGTGCCAGCAGTTTACTGCGCGTAGACGAGCAGTACTTC
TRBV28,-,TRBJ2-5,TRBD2,CAIGASGSGETQYF,TGTGCTATTGGAGCTAGCGGGAGCGGGGAGACCCAGTACTTC
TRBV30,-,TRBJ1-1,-,CAWSQDKTAFF,TGTGCCTGGAGCCAAGACAAGACGGCTTTCTTT
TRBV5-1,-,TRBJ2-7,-,CASRGGPSSGAAYEQYF,TGCGCCAGCAGGGGGGGCCCGTCCAGCGGGGCCGCCTACGAGCAGTACTTC
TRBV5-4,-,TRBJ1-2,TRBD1,CASSLDSTGASYGYTF,TGTGCCAGCAGCTTGGATTCCACAGGGGCCTCATATGGCTACACCTTC
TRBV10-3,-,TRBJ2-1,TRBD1,CAISEPGQGRGYNEQFF,TGTGCCATCAGTGAGCCGGGACAGGGAAGGGGCTACAATGAGCAGTTCTTC
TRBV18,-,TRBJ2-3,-,CASSPLTTGADTQYF,TGTGCCAGCTCACCACTTACCACAGGCGCAGATACGCAGTATTTT
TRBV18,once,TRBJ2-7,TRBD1,CASSPGIRQGDEQYF,TGTGCCAGCTCACCAGGAATACGACAGGGCGACGAGCAGTACTTC
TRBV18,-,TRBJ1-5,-,CASSPADNQPQHF,TGTGCCAGCTCACCGGCGGATAATCAGCCCCAGCATTTT
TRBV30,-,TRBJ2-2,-,CAWGNGGNTGELFF,TGTGCCTGGGGAAACGGGGGGAACACCGGGGAGCTGTTTTTT
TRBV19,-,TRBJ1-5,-,CASSIWGGISQPQHF,TGTGCCAGTAGTATTTGGGGAGGGATTAGTCAGCCCCAGCATTTT
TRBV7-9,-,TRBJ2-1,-,CASSKNGVGVEGLRNEQFF,TGTGCCAGCAGCAAGAACGGTGTGGGGGTGGAAGGACTCAGAAATGAGCAGTTCTTC
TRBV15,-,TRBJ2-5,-,CATSRAREPQETQYF,TGTGCCACCAGCAGAGCGAGGGAGCCCCAAGAGACCCAGTACTTC
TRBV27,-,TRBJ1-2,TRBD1,CASSWGTGNGYTF,TGTGCCAGCAGTTGGGGGACAGGGAACGGCTACACCTTC
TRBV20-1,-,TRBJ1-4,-,CSASGAGTPVGEKLFF,TGCAGTGCTAGTGGGGCAGGGACTCCGGTAGGGGAAAAACTGTTTTTT
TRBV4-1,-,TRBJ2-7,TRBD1,CASSQQGGPSSYEQYF,TGCGCCAGCAGCCAACAAGGGGGCCCGAGCTCCTACGAGCAGTACTTC
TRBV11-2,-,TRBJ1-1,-,CASSLWGGRNTEAFF,TGTGCCAGCAGCTTATGGGGGGGCCGGAACACTGAAGCTTTCTTT
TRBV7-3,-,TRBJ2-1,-,CASSPLRGTYNEQFF,TGTGCCAGCAGCCCCCTTCGGGGAACCTACAATGAGCAGTTCTTC